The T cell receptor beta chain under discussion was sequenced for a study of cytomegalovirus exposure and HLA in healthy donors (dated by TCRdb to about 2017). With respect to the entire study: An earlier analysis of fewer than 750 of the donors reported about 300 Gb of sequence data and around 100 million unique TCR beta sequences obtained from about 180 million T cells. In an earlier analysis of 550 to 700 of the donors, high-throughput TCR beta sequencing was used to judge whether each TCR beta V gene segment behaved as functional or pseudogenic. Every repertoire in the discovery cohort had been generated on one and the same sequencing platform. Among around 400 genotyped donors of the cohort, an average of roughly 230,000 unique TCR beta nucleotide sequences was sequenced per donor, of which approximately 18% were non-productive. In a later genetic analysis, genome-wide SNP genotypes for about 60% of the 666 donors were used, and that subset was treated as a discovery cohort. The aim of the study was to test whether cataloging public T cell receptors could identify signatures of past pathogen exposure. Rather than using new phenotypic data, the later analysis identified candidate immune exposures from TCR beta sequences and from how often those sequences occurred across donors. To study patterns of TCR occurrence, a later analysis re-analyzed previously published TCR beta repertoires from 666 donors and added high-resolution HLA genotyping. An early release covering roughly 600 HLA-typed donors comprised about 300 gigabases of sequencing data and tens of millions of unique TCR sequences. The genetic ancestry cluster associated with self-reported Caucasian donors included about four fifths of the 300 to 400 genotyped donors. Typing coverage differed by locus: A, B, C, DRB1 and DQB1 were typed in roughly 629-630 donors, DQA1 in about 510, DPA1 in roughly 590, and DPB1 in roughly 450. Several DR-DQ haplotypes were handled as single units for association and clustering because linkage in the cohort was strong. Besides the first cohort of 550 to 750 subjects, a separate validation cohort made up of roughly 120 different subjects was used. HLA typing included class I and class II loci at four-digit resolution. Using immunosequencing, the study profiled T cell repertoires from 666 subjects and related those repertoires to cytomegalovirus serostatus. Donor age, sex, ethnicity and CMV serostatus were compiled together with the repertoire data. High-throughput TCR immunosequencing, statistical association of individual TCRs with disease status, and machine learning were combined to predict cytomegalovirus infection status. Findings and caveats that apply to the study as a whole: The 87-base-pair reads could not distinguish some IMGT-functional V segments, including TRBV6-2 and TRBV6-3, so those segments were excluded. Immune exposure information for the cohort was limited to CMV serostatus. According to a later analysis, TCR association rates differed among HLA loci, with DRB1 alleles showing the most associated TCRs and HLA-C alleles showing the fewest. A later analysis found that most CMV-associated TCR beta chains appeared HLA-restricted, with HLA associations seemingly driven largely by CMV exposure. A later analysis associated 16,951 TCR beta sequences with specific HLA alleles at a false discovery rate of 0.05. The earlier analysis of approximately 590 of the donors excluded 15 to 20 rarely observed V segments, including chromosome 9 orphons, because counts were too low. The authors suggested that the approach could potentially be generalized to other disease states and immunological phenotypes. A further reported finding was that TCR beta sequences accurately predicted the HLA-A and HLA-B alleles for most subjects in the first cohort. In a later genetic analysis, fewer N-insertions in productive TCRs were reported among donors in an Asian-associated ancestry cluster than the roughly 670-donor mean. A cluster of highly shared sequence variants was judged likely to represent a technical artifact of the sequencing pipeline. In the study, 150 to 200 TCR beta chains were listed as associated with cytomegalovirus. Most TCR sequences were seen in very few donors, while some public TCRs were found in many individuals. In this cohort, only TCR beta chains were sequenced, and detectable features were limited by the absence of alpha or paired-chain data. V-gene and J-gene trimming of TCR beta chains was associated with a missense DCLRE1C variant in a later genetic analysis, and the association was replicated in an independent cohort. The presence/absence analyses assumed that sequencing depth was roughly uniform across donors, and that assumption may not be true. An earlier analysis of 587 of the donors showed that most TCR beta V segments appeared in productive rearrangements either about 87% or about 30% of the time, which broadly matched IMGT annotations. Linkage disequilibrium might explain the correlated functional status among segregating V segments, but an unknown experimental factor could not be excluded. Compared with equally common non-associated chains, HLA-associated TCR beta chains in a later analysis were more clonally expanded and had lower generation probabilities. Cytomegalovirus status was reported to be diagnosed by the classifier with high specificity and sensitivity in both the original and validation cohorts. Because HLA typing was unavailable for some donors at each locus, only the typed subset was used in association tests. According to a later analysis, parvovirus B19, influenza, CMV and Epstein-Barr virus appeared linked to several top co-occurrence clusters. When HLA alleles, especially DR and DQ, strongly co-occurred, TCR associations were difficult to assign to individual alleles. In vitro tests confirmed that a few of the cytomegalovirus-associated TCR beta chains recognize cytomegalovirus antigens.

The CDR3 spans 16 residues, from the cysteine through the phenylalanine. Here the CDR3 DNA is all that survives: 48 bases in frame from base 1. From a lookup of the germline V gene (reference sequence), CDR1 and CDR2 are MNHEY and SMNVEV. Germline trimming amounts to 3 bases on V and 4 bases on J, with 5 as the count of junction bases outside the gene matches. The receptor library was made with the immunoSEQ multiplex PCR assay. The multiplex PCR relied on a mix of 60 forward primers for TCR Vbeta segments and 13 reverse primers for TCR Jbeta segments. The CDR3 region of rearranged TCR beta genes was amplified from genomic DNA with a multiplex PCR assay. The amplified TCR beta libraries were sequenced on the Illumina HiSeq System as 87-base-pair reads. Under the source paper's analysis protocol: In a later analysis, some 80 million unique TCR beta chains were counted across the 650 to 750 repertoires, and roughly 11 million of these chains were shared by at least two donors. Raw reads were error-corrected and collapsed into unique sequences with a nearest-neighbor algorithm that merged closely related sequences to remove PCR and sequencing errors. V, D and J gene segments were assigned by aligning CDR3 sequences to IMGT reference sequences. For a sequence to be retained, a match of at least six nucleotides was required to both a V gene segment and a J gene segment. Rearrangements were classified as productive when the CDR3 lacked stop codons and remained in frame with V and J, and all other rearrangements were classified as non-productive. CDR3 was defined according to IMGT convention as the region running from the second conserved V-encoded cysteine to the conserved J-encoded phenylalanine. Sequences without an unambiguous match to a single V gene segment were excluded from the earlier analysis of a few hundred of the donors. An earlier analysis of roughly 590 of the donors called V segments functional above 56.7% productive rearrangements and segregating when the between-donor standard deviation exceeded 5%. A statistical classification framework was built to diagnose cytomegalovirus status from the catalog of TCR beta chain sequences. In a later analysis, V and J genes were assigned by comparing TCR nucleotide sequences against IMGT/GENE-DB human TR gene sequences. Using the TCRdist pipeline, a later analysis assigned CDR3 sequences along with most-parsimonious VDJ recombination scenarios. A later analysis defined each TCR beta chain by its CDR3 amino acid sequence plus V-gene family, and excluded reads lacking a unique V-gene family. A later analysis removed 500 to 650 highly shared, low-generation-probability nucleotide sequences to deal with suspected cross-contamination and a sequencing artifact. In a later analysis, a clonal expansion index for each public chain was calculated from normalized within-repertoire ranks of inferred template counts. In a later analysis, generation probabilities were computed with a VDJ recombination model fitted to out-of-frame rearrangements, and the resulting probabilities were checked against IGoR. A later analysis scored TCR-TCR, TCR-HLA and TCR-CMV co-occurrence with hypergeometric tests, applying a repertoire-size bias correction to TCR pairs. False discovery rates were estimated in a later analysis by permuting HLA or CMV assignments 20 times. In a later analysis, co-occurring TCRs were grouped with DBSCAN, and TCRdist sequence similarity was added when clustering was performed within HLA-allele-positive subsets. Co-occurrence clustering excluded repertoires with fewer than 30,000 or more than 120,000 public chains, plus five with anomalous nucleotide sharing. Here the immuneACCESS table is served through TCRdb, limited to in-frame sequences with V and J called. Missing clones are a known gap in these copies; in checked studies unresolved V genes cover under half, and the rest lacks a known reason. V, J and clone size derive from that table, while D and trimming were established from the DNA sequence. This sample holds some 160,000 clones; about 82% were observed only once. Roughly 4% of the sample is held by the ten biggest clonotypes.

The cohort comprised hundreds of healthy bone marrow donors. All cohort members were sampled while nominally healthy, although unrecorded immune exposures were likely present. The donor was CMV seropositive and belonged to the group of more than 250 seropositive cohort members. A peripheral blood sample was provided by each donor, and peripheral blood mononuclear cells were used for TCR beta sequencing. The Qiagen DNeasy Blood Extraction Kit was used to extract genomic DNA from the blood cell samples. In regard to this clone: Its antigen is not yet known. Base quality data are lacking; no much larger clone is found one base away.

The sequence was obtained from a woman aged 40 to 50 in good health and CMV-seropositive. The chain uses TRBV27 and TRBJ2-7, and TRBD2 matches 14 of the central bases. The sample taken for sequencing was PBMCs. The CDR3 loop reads CASSFRLAGGPYEQYF. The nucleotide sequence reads TGTGCCAGCAGTTTCCGACTAGCGGGAGGGCCATACGAGCAGTACTTC.